One and the same sample provided the 9 T cell receptor beta chains below, sequenced in a study of blood T cell repertoires in COVID-19. Assay: immunoSEQ multiplex PCR; the TCRdb copy retains only in-frame clones and omits some. Counted here are 60,000 to 75,000 clones, 65% to 80% occurring once; the ten biggest clones make up less than 7%. Sequencing used peripheral blood. These receptors were collected from a woman aged 70-85 years with acute or convalescent COVID-19.

This sequence joins TRBV14 and TRBJ2-2, with D possibly TRBD1 on 5 matching bases. Germline CDR1 reads SGHDN; CDR2 reads FVKESK. Trimming removed 1 base from V and 4 bases from J, with 10 bases in between. The CDR3 length is 15 residues. CDR3 sequence: CASSQVTVSTGELFF. The CDR3 coding sequence is TGTGCCAGCAGCCAAGTGACAGTTAGCACCGGGGAGCTGTTTTTT.

J is TRBJ2-3 and V is TRBV11-3; TRBD2 agrees at 9 bases. Unmatched junction bases numbered 2, after V lost 0 bases and J lost 4 bases. This CDR3 spans 15 amino acids. Germline V gene lookup returns CDR1 SGHNT and CDR2 YENEEA. The CDR3 is CASSLDGGGADTQYF. As DNA, the CDR3 is TGTGCCAGCAGCTTAGATGGCGGGGGGGCAGATACGCAGTATTTT.

The chain has TRBV5-6 and TRBJ2-2; D might be TRBD2 (6 bases). CDR3 size: 14 residues. CDR1 is SGHDT and CDR2 is YYEEEE in the germline V gene. Trimming cost V 1 base and J 7 bases, with 11 bases left between them. This chain's CDR3 is CASSLRGAGGELFF. CDR3 in DNA: TGTGCCAGCAGCTTGCGCGGGGCGGGCGGGGAGCTGTTTTTT.

This clone was observed a few times. The V and J genes are TRBV6-5 and TRBJ1-2, with a weak D call TRBD1 (5 bases). The length of the CDR3 is 14 residues. Germline V CDR1 and CDR2: MNHEY, SVGAGI. V lost 2 bases and J lost 4, with 11 bases in between. CDR3: CASSYGAGSYGYTF. CDR3 nucleotide sequence: TGTGCCAGCAGTTACGGGGCAGGAAGCTATGGCTACACCTTC.

About this clone: The CDR3 end shows no conserved phenylalanine or tryptophan, and so a read error is likely. The DNA is omitted, as the CDR3 cannot be located on it reliably, and the CDR3 follows TCRdb's listing. V gene TRBV4-3 combines with J gene TRBJ2-3; TRBD2, the table's D call, lacks a check against the DNA. Per the germline V gene, CDR1 is LGHNA and CDR2 is YSLEER. The CDR3 adds up to 14 amino acids, both ends counted. The CDR3 spells CASSQDQCLGRRGP.

CDR3 nucleotide sequence: TGTGCCAGCAGCACTGGCGGACAGACCTACAATGAGCAGTTCTTC. It specifies CASSTGGQTYNEQFF. The chain joins TRBV5-4 to TRBJ2-1, with TRBD1 as a possible D gene (6 bases). This CDR3 is built from 15 residues. V was trimmed by 4 bases and J by 2 bases, leaving 13 bases between them. Germline-derived CDR1 and CDR2 are SGHNT and YYREEE (reference sequence).

The chain uses TRBV5-1 and TRBJ1-4; TRBD1 aligns across 8 bases. After removal of 4 bases from V and 7 bases from J, the junction contained 9 bases not matched to a gene. The CDR3 length is 15 residues. Germline values: CDR1 SGHRS, CDR2 YFSETQ. The DNA of the CDR3 is TGCGCCAGCAGCCCCAATCAGGGGGCGGGTGAAAAACTGTTTTTT. Translation: CASSPNQGAGEKLFF.

The chain has TRBV30 and TRBJ2-7, with 7 bases that match TRBD1. The CDR3 has 14 residues. V trimming: 3 bases; J trimming: 5 bases; junction bases outside the gene matches: 10. The germline CDR1 and CDR2 sequences are GTSNPN and SVGIG (reference sequence). The CDR3, as DNA: TGTGCCTGGAGGGCTGACAGGGATGAAAACGAGCAGTACTTC. It is translated as CAWRADRDENEQYF.

V is TRBV5-1 and J is TRBJ2-1; 11 bases agree with TRBD2. The CDR3 length is 14 residues. The germline CDR1 and CDR2 sequences are SGHRS and YFSETQ. V gave up 7 bases and J gave up 9 bases; unmatched junction bases: 9. This CDR3 is CASLAGGVGSEQFF. The CDR3 DNA is TGCGCCAGCCTAGCGGGGGGAGTTGGGAGTGAGCAGTTCTTC.